This T cell receptor (beta chain) was profiled in a study of blood T cell repertoires in COVID-19. About the study: COVID-19 samples from acute and convalescent phases originated in the United States, Italy and Spain. Sample material is recorded as cDNA or gDNA derived from T cells, B-cell-depleted T cells, or PBMCs.

In the authors' methods: Reference gene primers were amplified, and this amplification served to estimate nucleated cell counts. This table comes from immunoSEQ multiplex PCR, and its TCRdb copy is limited to in-frame clones, with some not included. That table is the source of V, J and clone size, and D and trimming were worked out from the DNA. The data show 200,000 to 300,000 clones, with 86% seen just once and about 2% held by the top ten. This receptor was taken from a man aged 25-40 years with active or convalescent COVID-19. Sequenced input: peripheral blood.

The chain's CDR3 is CASNPQGGLYNEQFF. For the CDR3, the DNA is TGTGCCAGCAACCCCCAGGGGGGACTCTACAATGAGCAGTTCTTC. The chain uses TRBV6-5 and TRBJ2-1, with D perhaps matching TRBD1 (7 bases). The V and J ends lost 7 bases and 3 bases respectively, with 16 bases between them. CDR1 is MNHEY and CDR2 is SVGAGI in the germline V gene. The CDR3 loop spans 15 amino acids.